The clone carrying this TCR beta chain was seen a handful of times. The record originates from a study of blood T cell repertoires in COVID-19. Study-level background: Acute and convalescent COVID-19 specimens originated in the United States, Italy and Spain. Sample material is recorded as cDNA or gDNA derived from T cells, B-cell-depleted T cells, or PBMCs.

The V end was cut by 4 bases, the J end by 4 bases, with 14 bases between. The CDR3 totals 14 residues. From germline, CDR1 is SQVTM and CDR2 ANQGSEA. The protocol was immunoSEQ multiplex PCR, while the TCRdb copy is restricted to in-frame clones and leaves out a portion. The data contain about 150,000 clones, more than 65% of them seen just once; the ten biggest clones take up about 8.9%. This receptor was taken from a woman aged 45-65 years with acute or convalescent COVID-19. What was sequenced was peripheral blood. The chain employs TRBV29-1 and TRBJ2-1; TRBD1 might be the D (5 bases). CDR3 region: CSVVAGQRYNEQFF. In nucleotides, the CDR3 is TGCAGCGTTGTAGCAGGGCAGAGGTACAATGAGCAGTTCTTC.